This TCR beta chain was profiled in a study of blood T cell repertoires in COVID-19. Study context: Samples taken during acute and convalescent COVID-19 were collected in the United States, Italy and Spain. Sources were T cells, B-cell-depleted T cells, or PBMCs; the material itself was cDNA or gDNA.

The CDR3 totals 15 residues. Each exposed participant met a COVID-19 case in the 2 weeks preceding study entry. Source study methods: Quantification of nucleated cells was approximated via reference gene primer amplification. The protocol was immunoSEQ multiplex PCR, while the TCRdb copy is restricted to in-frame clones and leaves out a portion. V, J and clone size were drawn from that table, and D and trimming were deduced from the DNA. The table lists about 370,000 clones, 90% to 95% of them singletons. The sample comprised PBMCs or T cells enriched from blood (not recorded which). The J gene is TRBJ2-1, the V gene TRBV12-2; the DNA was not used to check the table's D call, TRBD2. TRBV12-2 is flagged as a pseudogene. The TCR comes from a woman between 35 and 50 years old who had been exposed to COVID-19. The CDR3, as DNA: TGTGCAAGTCGCCCCATAGCGGGGGGGCCTAATGAGCAGTTCTTC. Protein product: CASRPIAGGPNEQFF.